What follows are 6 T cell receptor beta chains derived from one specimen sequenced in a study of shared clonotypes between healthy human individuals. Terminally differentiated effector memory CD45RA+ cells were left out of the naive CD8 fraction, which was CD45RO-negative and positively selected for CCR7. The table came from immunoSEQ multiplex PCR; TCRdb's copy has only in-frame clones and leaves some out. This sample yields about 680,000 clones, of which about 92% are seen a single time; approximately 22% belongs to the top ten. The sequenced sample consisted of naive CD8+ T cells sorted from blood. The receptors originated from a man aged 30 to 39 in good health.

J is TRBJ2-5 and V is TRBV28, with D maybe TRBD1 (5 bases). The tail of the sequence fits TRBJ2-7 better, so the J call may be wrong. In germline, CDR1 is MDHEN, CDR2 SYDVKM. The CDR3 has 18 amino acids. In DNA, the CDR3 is TGTGCCAGCAGTTCTGCCCTCACACAGGCGCCACTCACCTACGAGCAGTACTTC. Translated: CASSSALTQAPLTYEQYF.

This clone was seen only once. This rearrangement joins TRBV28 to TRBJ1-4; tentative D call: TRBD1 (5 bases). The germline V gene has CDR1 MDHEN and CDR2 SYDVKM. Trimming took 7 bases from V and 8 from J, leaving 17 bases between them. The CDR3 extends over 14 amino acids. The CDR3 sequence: CASTPGGLREKLFF. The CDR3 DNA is TGTGCCAGCACCCCGGGGGGGTTAAGGGAAAAACTGTTTTTT.

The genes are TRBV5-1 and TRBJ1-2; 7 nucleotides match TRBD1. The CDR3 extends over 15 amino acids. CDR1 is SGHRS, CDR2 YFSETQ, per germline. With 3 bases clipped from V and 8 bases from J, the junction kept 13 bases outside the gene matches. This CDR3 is CASSSPTGFSEGYTF. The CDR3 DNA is TGCGCCAGCAGCTCTCCGACAGGGTTTTCAGAAGGCTACACCTTC.

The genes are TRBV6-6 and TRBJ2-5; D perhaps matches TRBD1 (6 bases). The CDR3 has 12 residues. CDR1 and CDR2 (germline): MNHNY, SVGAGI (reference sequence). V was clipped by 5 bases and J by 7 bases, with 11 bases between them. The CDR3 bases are TGTGCCAGCAGTCGGACAGTCGGGACCCAGTACTTC. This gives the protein CASSRTVGTQYF.

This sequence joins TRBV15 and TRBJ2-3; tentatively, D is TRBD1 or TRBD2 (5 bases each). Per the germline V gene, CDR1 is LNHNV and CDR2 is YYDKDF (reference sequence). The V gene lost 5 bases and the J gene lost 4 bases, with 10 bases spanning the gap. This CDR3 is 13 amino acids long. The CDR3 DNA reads TGTGCCACCAGCGGGACCGACGCAGATACGCAGTATTTT. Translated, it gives CATSGTDADTQYF.

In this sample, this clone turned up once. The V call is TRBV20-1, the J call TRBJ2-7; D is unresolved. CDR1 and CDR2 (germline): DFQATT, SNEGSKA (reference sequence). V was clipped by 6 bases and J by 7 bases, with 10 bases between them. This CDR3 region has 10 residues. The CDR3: CSASSVEQYF. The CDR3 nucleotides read TGCAGTGCCTCCTCAGTGGAGCAGTACTTC.